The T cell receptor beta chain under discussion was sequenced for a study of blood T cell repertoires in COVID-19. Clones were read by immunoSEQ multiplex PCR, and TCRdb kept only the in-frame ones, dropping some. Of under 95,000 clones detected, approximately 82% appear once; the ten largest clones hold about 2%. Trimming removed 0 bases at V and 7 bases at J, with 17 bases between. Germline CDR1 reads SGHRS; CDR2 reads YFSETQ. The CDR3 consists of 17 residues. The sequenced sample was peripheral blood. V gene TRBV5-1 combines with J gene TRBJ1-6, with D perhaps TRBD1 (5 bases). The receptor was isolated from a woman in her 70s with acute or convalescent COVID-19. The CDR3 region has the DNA TGCGCCAGCAGCTTGGTAGTTGGCAGGGAAGTCAATTCACCCCTCCACTTT. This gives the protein CASSLVVGREVNSPLHF.